A single sample gave rise to the 11 T cell receptor beta chains below, sequenced in a study of post-analysis software for immune sequencing data. Study results and limitations: Included in a set of several TRBV segments more frequent in patients than controls were TRBV5-6, TRBV5-1 and TRBV20-1.

These TCRs' antigens remain unknown. TCR beta cDNA libraries had unique molecular identifiers. TCRdb re-derived calls from the PCR reads in MiXCR, one entry per CDR3 protein. The sample has 700,000 to 900,000 distinct CDR3 sequences; about 43% are singletons. Sequenced material: blood. Receptors were obtained from a girl between 5 and 17 years old with multiple sclerosis.

This CDR3 reads CASSLAGTSGSSYNEQFF. The CDR3 bases are TGTGCCAGCAGCTTAGCCGGGACTAGCGGGAGTTCCTACAATGAGCAGTTCTTC. The V call is TRBV7-2, the J call TRBJ2-1; 14 bases are a match to TRBD2. Germline CDR1 and CDR2: SGHTA and FQGNSA. The junction had 2 bases not matched to a gene; V was cut back by 0 bases and J by 1 base. The length of the CDR3 is 18 residues. Drawing the rest from reference TRBV7-2 and TRBJ2-1, the complete variable domain is GAGVSQSPSNKVTEKGKDVELRCDPISGHTALYWYRQSLGQGLEFLIYFQGNSAPDKSGLPSDRFSAERTGGSVSTLTIQRTQQEDSAVYLCASSLAGTSGSSYNEQFFGPGTRLTVL.

V and J are TRBV4-1 and TRBJ1-1; D remains ambiguous. CDR1 MGHRA and CDR2 YSYEKL come from the germline V gene. Trimming cost V 4 bases and J 3 bases, with 12 bases left between them. This CDR3 is 14 amino acids long. CDR3 coding DNA: TGCGCCAGCAGCCCGCTAGGGAGATACACTGAAGCTTTCTTT. This translates into CASSPLGRYTEAFF.

The chain links TRBV20-1 to TRBJ1-2, with D uncertain. The CDR3 runs to 11 residues. The germline V gene encodes CDR1 DFQATT and CDR2 SNEGSKA (reference sequence). V lost 3 bases, J lost 7 bases, and 9 bases lay in between. CDR3 bases: TGCAGTGCTAGGTGGTCCGGTGGCTACACCTTC. It translates to CSARWSGGYTF.

Written as DNA, the CDR3 is TGCAGTGCTAGGGGTCGGGACAGGGGGCGAGATGGCTACACCTTC. It translates to CSARGRDRGRDGYTF. The rearrangement joins TRBV20-1 to TRBJ1-2, with TRBD1 matching over 12 bases. Trimming cost V 3 bases and J 6 bases; bases outside gene matches: 8. The CDR3 runs 15 residues. CDR1 DFQATT and CDR2 SNEGSKA come from the germline V gene (reference sequence).

The chain links TRBV7-2 to TRBJ2-1; 12 bases are a match to TRBD2. The ends lost 0 bases at V and 4 bases at J; junction bases unmatched: 7. Per the germline V gene, CDR1 is SGHTA and CDR2 is FQGNSA. CDR3 length: 18 amino acids. The chain's CDR3 is CASSLAPSGRVGYNEQFF. In DNA form, the CDR3 reads TGTGCCAGCAGCTTAGCGCCTAGCGGGAGGGTAGGATACAATGAGCAGTTCTTC.

This clonotype has just a few counts. The genes are TRBV6-1 and TRBJ1-5; D remains ambiguous. V gave up 8 bases and J gave up 3 bases, with 8 bases separating them. CDR1 is MNHNS, CDR2 SASEGT, per germline. CDR3 length: 12 residues. The CDR3 nucleotides read TGTGCCAGCTTAGGTCTCAATCAGCCCCAGCATTTT. This translates into CASLGLNQPQHF.

The rearrangement uses TRBV5-1 and TRBJ2-5; either TRBD1 or TRBD2 may fit D (5 bases each). There are 13 residues in the CDR3. V was trimmed by 4 bases and J by 4 bases, leaving 11 bases between them. Germline CDR1 and CDR2: SGHRS and YFSETQ. This CDR3 reads CASSPGPTETQYF. The CDR3 bases are TGCGCCAGCAGCCCGGGACCAACAGAGACCCAGTACTTC.

The rearrangement joins TRBV7-9 to TRBJ2-3; 9 nucleotides agree with TRBD2. The CDR3 runs to 13 residues. Unmatched junction bases numbered 6, after V lost 11 bases and J lost 3 bases. Germline V gene lookup returns CDR1 SEHNR and CDR2 FQNEAQ (reference sequence). The CDR3 reads CALRAGGTDTQYF. Here the CDR3 DNA reads TGTGCCCTCCGGGCGGGAGGGACAGATACGCAGTATTTT.

To note about this clonotype: One end of the junction varies from germline; a read error may be responsible. The chain carries TRBV20-1 and TRBJ1-4, with a weak D call TRBD1 (6 bases). Germline assignment: CDR1 DFQATT and CDR2 SNEGSKA (reference sequence). This CDR3 contains 13 residues. This chain's CDR3 is CSARDRTNEKLFF. For the CDR3, the DNA is TGCAGTGCCAGAGACAGGACCAATGAAAAACTGTTTTTT.

V usage is TRBV29-1 and J usage is TRBJ2-1, with 11 positions matching TRBD2. The CDR3 sequence is 17 residues long. V shed 1 base and J 6 bases; nucleotides not matched to a gene: 11. From germline, CDR1 is SQVTM and CDR2 ANQGSEA. The CDR3 here is CSVEVWASGGTGNEQFF. CDR3 DNA sequence: TGCAGCGTTGAAGTTTGGGCTAGCGGGGGGACGGGCAATGAGCAGTTCTTC.

The genes are TRBV28 and TRBJ2-2; TRBD2 aligns across 11 bases. The CDR3 contains 16 residues. V lost 4 bases and J lost 5; bases outside the gene matches: 6. Per the germline V gene, CDR1 is MDHEN and CDR2 is SYDVKM. CDR3 in amino acids: CASSYISGRGTGELFF. CDR3 DNA sequence: TGTGCCAGCAGTTACATTAGCGGGAGGGGGACCGGGGAGCTGTTTTTT.